The next 6 T cell receptor beta chains were all read from a single sample in a study of T cells after posttransplantation cyclophosphamide. Generated by immunoSEQ multiplex PCR, the TCRdb table keeps only in-frame clones and is missing some. The sample lists about 22,000 clones; about 97% were seen once. The naive gate required viable CD3+CD4+ or CD3+CD8+ cells with CCR7+CD45RA+CD45RO-CD95-CD27+CD28+ phenotype. The sequenced sample was naive CD4+ T cells sorted from PBMCs. The origin of the receptors is a man between 45 and 60 years old in good health, CMV-negative, and a related stem cell transplant donor.

The chain carries TRBV19 and TRBJ1-5; D may be TRBD1 (6 bases). The CDR3 has 17 residues. V was cut by 0 bases and J by 0 bases, with 12 bases left in between. Germline CDR1 reads LNHDA; CDR2 reads SQIVND (reference sequence). In DNA form, the CDR3 reads TGTGCCAGTAGTATAGACTCCGGGACACATAGCAATCAGCCCCAGCATTTT. Encoded protein: CASSIDSGTHSNQPQHF. Based on the CDR3 plus reference TRBV19 and TRBJ1-5, the full variable domain is DGGITQSPKYLFRKEGQNVTLSCEQNLNHDAMYWYRQDPGQGLRLIYYSQIVNDFQKGDIAEGYSVSREKKESFPLTVTSAQKNPTAFYLCASSIDSGTHSNQPQHFGDGTRLSIL.

The rearrangement uses TRBV4-1 and TRBJ1-4; 9 bases agree with TRBD1. The V segment lost 4 bases and the J segment 8 bases; nucleotides outside the gene matches: 14. This CDR3 spans 17 amino acids. Germline lookup yields CDR1 MGHRA and CDR2 YSYEKL. CDR3 amino acids: CASSRGGGGTGWEKLFF. For the CDR3, the DNA is TGCGCCAGCAGCCGGGGAGGAGGCGGGACAGGGTGGGAAAAACTGTTTTTT.

The chain uses TRBV27 and TRBJ2-4, with 8 bases that match TRBD1. CDR1 and CDR2 (germline): MNHEY, SMNVEV (reference sequence). This CDR3 is built from 15 residues. The V gene end was trimmed by 4 bases and the J gene end by 2 bases; junction bases not matched to a gene: 4. The CDR3 bases are TGTGCCAGCAGTTCAGGGGGCATTCCCAAAAACATTCAGTACTTC. This encodes CASSSGGIPKNIQYF.

The V and J genes are TRBV19 and TRBJ2-2; D might be TRBD1 (6 bases). The ends were cut back, 5 bases at V and 2 bases at J, with 12 bases in the middle. Germline V gives CDR1 LNHDA, CDR2 SQIVND (reference sequence). The CDR3 consists of 15 residues. CDR3 sequence reads: CASSAPGHNTGELFF. CDR3 sequence (DNA): TGTGCCAGTAGTGCGCCGGGACACAACACCGGGGAGCTGTTTTTT.

The V gene is TRBV7-9, the J gene TRBJ1-1; the D is unclear. The CDR3 consists of 10 residues. CDR1 and CDR2 from the germline V gene are SEHNR and FQNEAQ (reference sequence). The V and J ends lost 8 bases and 7 bases respectively, with 8 bases between them. DNA for the CDR3: TGTGCCAGCTCGGGTGTTGAAGCTTTCTTT. Translated, it gives CASSGVEAFF.

V is TRBV4-1 and J is TRBJ2-1; 13 nucleotides align to TRBD2. The CDR3 sequence is 17 residues long. Germline V lookup: CDR1 MGHRA, CDR2 YSYEKL. V trimming: 3 bases; J trimming: 4 bases; junction bases outside the gene matches: 6. Here the CDR3 reads CASSQVLAGGTYNEQFF. CDR3 nucleotide sequence: TGCGCCAGCAGCCAGGTACTAGCGGGAGGGACGTACAATGAGCAGTTCTTC.